This TCR beta chain appears in the sequencing data of a study of blood T cell repertoires in COVID-19. Study in general: Whether acute or convalescent, the COVID-19 samples came from the United States, Italy and Spain.

In the authors' methods: From reference gene primer amplification, estimates of nucleated cell counts were derived. Measured with immunoSEQ multiplex PCR; TCRdb has only the in-frame clones, and not every one. The V and J calls and clone size are taken from that table; D and trimming were inferred from the DNA. This repertoire shows 150,000 to 200,000 clones, over 70% found once; its top ten account for about an eighth. Participants had their cohort set by participant-reported clinical history. CDR1 and CDR2 (germline): SGHTA, FQGNSA. Unmatched junction bases numbered 15, after V lost 6 bases and J lost 6 bases. The CDR3 contains 18 residues.

The rearrangement uses TRBV7-2 and TRBJ2-5; TRBD2 matches at 14 bases. This clonotype was obtained from a man aged 60-69 years who had been exposed to COVID-19. Material: PBMCs or T cells enriched from blood (not recorded which). CDR3: CASSSIPGTSGRAKTQYF. The CDR3, as DNA: TGTGCCAGCAGTTCGATCCCCGGGACTAGCGGGAGAGCGAAGACCCAGTACTTC.